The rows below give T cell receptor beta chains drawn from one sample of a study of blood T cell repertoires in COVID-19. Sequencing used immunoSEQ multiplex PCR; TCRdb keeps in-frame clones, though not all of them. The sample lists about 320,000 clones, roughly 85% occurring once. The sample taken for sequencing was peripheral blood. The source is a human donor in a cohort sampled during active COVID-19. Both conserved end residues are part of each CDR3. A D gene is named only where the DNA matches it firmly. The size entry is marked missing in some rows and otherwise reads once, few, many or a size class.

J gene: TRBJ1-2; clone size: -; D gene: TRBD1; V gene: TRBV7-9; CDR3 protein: CASSPRQGSYGYTF; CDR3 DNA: TGTGCCAGCAGCCCCCGACAGGGATCCTATGGCTACACCTTC
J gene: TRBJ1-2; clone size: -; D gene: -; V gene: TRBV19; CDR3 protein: CASNDPGAGVYGYTF; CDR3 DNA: TGTGCCAGTAACGATCCTGGGGCCGGAGTCTATGGCTACACCTTC
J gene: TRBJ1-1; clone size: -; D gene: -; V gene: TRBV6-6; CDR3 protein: CASSSQSGTEAFF; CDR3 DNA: TGTGCCAGCAGTTCTCAGAGCGGGACTGAAGCTTTCTTT
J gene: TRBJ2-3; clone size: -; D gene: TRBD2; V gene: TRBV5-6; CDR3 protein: CASSLTSSGGLDTDTQYF; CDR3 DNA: TGTGCCAGCAGCTTGACTTCTAGCGGGGGCCTTGACACAGATACGCAGTATTTT
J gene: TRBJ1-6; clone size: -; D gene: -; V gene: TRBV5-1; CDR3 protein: CASSLDRNSPLHF; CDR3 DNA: TGCGCCAGCAGCTTGGATCGGAATTCACCCCTCCACTTT
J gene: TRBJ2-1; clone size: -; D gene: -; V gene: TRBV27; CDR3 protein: CASSHQGNEQFF; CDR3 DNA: TGTGCCAGCAGTCACCAGGGCAATGAGCAGTTCTTC
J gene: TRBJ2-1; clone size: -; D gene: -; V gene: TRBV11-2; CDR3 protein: CASSLTSAANEQFF; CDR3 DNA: TGTGCCAGCAGCTTAACGAGCGCGGCGAATGAGCAGTTCTTC
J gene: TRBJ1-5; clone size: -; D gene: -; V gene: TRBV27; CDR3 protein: CASSAGGVNQPQHF; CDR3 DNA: TGTGCCAGCAGTGCGGGGGGAGTCAATCAGCCCCAGCATTTT
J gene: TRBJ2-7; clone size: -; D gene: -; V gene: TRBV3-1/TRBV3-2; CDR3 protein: CASSQARGLYEQYF; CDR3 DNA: TGTGCCAGCAGCCAAGCCCGGGGGTTATACGAGCAGTACTTC
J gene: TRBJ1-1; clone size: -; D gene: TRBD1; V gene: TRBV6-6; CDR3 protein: CASSQLATGVMNTEAFF; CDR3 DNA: TGTGCCAGCAGTCAATTAGCCACAGGGGTCATGAACACTGAAGCTTTCTTT
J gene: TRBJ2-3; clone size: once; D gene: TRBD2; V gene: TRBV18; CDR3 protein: CASSPTSGSTDTQYF; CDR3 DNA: TGTGCCAGCTCACCGACTAGCGGGAGCACAGATACGCAGTATTTT
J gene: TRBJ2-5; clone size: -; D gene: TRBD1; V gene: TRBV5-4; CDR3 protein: CAILDRGQETQYF; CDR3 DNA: TGTGCCATCCTCGACAGGGGTCAAGAGACCCAGTACTTC
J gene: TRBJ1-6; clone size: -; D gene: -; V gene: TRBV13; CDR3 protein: CASSVQGLDNSPLHF; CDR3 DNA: TGTGCCAGCAGCGTGCAGGGGTTGGATAATTCACCCCTCCACTTT
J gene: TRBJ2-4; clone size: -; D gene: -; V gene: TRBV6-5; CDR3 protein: CASRRRSEDIQYF; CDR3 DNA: TGTGCCAGCAGGCGGAGGTCCGAAGACATTCAGTACTTC
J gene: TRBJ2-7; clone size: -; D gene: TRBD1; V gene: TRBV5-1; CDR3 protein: CASSGTGFYEQYF; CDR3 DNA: TGCGCCAGCAGCGGGACAGGGTTCTACGAGCAGTACTTC
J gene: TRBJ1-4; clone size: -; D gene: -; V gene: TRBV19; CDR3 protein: CASSPTRGEKLFF; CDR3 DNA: TGTGCCAGTAGTCCAACTCGAGGGGAAAAACTGTTTTTT
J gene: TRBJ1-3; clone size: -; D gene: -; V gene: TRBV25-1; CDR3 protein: CASSRTGGNTIYF; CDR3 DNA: TGTGCCAGCAGCAGGACTGGGGGAAACACCATATATTTT
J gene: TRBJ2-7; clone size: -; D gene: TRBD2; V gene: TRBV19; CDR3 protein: CASSSGGVYEQYF; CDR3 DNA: TGTGCCAGTAGTTCCGGGGGGGTCTACGAGCAGTACTTC
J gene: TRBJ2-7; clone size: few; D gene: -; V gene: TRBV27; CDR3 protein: CASSKTPSSYEQYF; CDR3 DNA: TGTGCCAGCAGTAAGACACCCAGCTCCTACGAGCAGTACTTC
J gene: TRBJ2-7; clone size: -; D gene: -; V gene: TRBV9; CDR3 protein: CASSPRGFDSYEQYF; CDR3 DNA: TGTGCCAGCAGCCCCCGAGGGTTTGACTCCTACGAGCAGTACTTC
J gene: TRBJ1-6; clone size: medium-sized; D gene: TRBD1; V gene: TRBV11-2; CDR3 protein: CASSLGQGGSPLHF; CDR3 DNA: TGTGCCAGCAGCCTGGGACAGGGAGGTTCACCCCTCCACTTT
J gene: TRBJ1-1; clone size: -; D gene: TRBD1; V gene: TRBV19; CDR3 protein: CASSISGQVNTEAFF; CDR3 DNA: TGTGCCAGTAGTATTTCGGGACAGGTGAACACTGAAGCTTTCTTT
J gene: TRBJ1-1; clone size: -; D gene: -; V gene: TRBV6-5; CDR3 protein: CASSFSGRAYTEAFF; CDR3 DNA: TGTGCCAGCAGTTTCAGTGGGAGGGCATACACTGAAGCTTTCTTT
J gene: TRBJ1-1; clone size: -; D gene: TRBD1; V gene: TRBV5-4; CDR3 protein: CASSWGQSSTEAFF; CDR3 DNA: TGTGCCAGCAGTTGGGGACAGTCGAGCACTGAAGCTTTCTTT
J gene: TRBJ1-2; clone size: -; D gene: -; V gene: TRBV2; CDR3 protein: CASSEARNYGYTF; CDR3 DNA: TGTGCCAGCAGTGAAGCGCGTAACTATGGCTACACCTTC
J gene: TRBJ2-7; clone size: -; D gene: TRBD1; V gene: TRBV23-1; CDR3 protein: CASSRTADRDEQYF; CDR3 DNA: TGCGCCAGCAGTCGTACGGCCGACAGGGACGAGCAGTACTTC
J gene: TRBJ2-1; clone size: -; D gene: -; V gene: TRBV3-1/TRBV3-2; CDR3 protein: CASSQFAVSDEQFF; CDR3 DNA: TGTGCCAGCAGCCAATTCGCGGTAAGCGATGAGCAGTTCTTC
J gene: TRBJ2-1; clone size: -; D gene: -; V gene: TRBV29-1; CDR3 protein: CSVARGDGNEQFF; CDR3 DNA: TGCAGCGTAGCCAGGGGGGATGGCAATGAGCAGTTCTTC
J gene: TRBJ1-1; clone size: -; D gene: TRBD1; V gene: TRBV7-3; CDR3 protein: CASSPDRLERTEAFF; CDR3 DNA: TGTGCCAGCAGCCCGGACAGGTTAGAACGCACTGAAGCTTTCTTT
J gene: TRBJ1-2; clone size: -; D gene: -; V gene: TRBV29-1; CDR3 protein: CSVRSGFGFGYTF; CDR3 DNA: TGCAGCGTTCGATCAGGGTTTGGTTTCGGCTACACCTTC
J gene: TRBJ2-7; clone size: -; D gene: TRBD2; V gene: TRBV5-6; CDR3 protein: CASSSSPPLAGGSYEQYF; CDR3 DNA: TGTGCCAGCAGCTCAAGTCCCCCTTTAGCGGGGGGCTCCTACGAGCAGTACTTC
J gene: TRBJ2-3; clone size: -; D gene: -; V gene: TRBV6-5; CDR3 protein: CASSLDYSRTDTQYF; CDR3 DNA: TGTGCCAGCAGCTTGGACTACTCTCGCACAGATACGCAGTATTTT
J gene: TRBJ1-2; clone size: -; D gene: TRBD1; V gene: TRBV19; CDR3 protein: CASKHQGANYGYTF; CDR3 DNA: TGTGCCAGTAAACATCAGGGGGCTAACTATGGCTACACCTTC
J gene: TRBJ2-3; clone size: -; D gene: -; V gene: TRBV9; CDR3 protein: CASSAPQEGPTTDTQYF; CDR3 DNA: TGTGCCAGCAGCGCTCCACAGGAGGGGCCGACTACAGATACGCAGTATTTT
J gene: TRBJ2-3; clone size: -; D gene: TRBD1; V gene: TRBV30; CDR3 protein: CAWSERTGATDTQYF; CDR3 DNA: TGTGCCTGGAGTGAAAGGACAGGGGCCACAGATACGCAGTATTTT
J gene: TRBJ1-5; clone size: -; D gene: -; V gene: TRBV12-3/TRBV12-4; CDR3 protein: CASSFRGPQHF; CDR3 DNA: TGTGCCAGCAGTTTTCGGGGGCCCCAGCATTTT
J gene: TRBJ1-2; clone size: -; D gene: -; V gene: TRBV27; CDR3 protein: CASRLNPGDGYTF; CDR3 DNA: TGTGCCAGCAGACTTAACCCAGGGGATGGCTACACCTTC
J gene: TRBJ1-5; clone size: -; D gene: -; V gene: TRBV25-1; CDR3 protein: CASSAQGYQPQHF; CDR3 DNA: TGTGCCAGCAGTGCACAGGGATATCAGCCCCAGCATTTT
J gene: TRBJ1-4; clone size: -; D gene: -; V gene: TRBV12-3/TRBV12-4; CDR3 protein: CASSGSLAELFF; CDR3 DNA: TGTGCCAGCAGCGGGTCACTTGCTGAACTGTTTTTT
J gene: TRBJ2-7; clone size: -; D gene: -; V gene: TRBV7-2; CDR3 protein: CASSPPVPRSYEQYF; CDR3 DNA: TGTGCCAGCAGCCCCCCGGTCCCCAGGTCCTACGAGCAGTACTTC
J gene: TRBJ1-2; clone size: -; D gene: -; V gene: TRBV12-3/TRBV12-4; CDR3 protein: CASSYRLLYGYTF; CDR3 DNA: TGTGCCAGCAGTTACAGGCTCCTTTATGGCTACACCTTC
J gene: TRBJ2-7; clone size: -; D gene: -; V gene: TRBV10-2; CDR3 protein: CASSAPTRGYSYEQYF; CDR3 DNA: TGCGCCAGCAGTGCCCCGACCCGGGGGTACTCCTACGAGCAGTACTTC
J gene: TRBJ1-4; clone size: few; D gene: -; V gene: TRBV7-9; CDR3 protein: CASSPRTGEKLFF; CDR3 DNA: TGTGCCAGCAGCCCGCGGACGGGGGAAAAACTGTTTTTT
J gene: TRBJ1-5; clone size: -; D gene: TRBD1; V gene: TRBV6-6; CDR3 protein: CASTPGQYSNQPQHF; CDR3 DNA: TGTGCCAGCACCCCGGGACAGTATAGCAATCAGCCCCAGCATTTT
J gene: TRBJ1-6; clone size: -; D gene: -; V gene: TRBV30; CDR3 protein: CAWMGHYNSPLHF; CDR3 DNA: TGTGCCTGGATGGGACATTATAATTCACCCCTCCACTTT
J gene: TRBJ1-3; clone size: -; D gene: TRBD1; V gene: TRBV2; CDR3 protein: CASSGDRVYGNTIYF; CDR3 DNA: TGTGCCAGCAGTGGTGACAGGGTGTATGGAAACACCATATATTTT
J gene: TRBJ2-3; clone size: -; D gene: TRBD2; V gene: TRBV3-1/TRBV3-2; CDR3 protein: CASSHLAGETDTQYF; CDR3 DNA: TGTGCCAGCAGCCATCTAGCGGGGGAAACAGATACGCAGTATTTT
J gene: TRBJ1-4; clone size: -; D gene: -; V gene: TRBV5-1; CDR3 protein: CASSLGGRGEKLFF; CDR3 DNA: TGCGCCAGCAGCTTGGGGGGGCGAGGAGAAAAACTGTTTTTT
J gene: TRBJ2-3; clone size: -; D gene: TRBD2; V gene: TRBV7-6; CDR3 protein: CASSLAAGGPSTDTQYF; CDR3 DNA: TGTGCCAGCAGCTTAGCAGCGGGGGGGCCTAGCACAGATACGCAGTATTTT
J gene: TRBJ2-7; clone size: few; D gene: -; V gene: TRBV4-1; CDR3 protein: CASSQDKQSYEQYF; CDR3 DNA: TGCGCCAGCAGCCAAGATAAACAGTCCTACGAGCAGTACTTC
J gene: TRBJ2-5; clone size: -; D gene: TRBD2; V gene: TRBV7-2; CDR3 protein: CASRESGTSGVLYF; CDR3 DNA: TGTGCCAGCAGAGAAAGTGGGACTAGCGGAGTACTATACTTC
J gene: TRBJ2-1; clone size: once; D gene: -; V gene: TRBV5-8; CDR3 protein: CASSLERPGHPSHEQFF; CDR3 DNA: TGTGCCAGCAGCTTGGAGCGACCGGGACACCCTTCCCATGAGCAGTTCTTC
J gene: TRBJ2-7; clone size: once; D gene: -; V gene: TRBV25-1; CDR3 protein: CASSEPQGAAGLNEQYF; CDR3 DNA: TGTGCCAGCAGTGAACCTCAGGGTGCGGCAGGGCTGAACGAGCAGTACTTC
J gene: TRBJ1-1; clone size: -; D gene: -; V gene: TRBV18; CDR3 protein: CASSPPLRTLRGNTEAFF; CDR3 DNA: TGTGCCAGCTCACCGCCTTTGAGAACCCTCCGGGGGAACACTGAAGCTTTCTTT
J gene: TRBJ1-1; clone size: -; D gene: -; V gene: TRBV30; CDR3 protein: CAWSVTGWDTEAFF; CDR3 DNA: TGTGCCTGGAGTGTAACGGGGTGGGACACTGAAGCTTTCTTT
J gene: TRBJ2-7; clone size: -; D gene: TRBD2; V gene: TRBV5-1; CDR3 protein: CASSWEGPNKREQYF; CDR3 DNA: TGCGCCAGCAGCTGGGAGGGACCCAACAAACGGGAGCAGTACTTC
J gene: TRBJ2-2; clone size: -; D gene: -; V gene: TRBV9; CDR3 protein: CASSTRTPSGAGELFF; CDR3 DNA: TGTGCCAGCAGCACGCGTACCCCCTCCGGGGCCGGGGAGCTGTTTTTT